Following are 6 T cell receptor beta chains from one sample sequenced in a study of metastatic and nonmetastatic thyroid tumors. TCRdb re-processed the PCR reads through MiXCR. The sample includes approximately 35,000 clones, around 17% seen only once; the top ten take around an eighth. None of the patients had undergone any treatment ahead of thyroid surgery. Sample: blood. The receptors were sampled from a male donor with papillary thyroid cancer or a benign thyroid nodule (not recorded which). Some clones in this sample may be carry-over from other donors' samples.

This clone is categorized as medium-sized. The rearrangement joins TRBV27 to TRBJ2-1, with 9 positions matching TRBD2. CDR1 and CDR2 (germline): MNHEY, SMNVEV (reference sequence). The junction had 4 bases not matched to a gene; V was cut back by 3 bases and J by 7 bases. This CDR3 is 14 amino acids long. The CDR3 loop is CASSLASGVNEQFF. The DNA of the CDR3 is TGTGCCAGCAGTTTGGCTAGCGGGGTGAATGAGCAGTTCTTC.

This clone was seen a handful of times. This specimen includes other DNA sequences encoding the same CDR3. The gene calls are TRBV29-1 and TRBJ2-7, with D hard to call. There are 13 residues in the CDR3. CDR1 and CDR2 from the germline V gene are SQVTM and ANQGSEA. The ends were cut back, 4 bases at V and 0 bases at J, with 10 bases in the middle. The CDR3 reads CSVVSQVSYEQYF. The CDR3 bases are TGCAGCGTTGTTAGTCAGGTCTCCTACGAGCAGTACTTC.

This clone was seen only a few times. Given a much more abundant clone one base away, this may be a read error. This chain links TRBV19 with TRBJ2-4; no firm D call. The CDR3 sequence is 13 residues long. Germline loops: CDR1 LNHDA, CDR2 SQIVND (reference sequence). Trimming took off 7 bases at V and 0 bases at J, with 7 bases between the two ends. The CDR3 sequence is CASIDSAKNIQYF. Here the CDR3 DNA reads TGTGCCAGTATCGATTCAGCCAAAAACATTCAGTACTTC.

This clone came up many times. The chain recombines TRBV18 with TRBJ1-4; no clear D gene. V dropped 2 bases and J dropped 0 bases, with 10 bases sitting between them. The V gene's germline CDR1 is KGHSH and CDR2 LQKENI. The CDR3 totals 16 residues. The CDR3 is CASSPLESATNEKLFF. The CDR3, as DNA: TGTGCCAGCTCACCATTGGAGAGTGCAACTAATGAAAAACTGTTTTTT. The whole variable domain, remainder taken from reference TRBV18 and TRBJ1-4, is NAGVMQNPRHLVRRRGQEARLRCSPMKGHSHVYWYRQLPEEGLKFMVYLQKENIIDESGMPKERFSAEFPKEGPSILRIQQVVRGDSAAYFCASSPLESATNEKLFFGSGTQLSVL.

About this clone: One end of the junction does not line up with germline, which may come from a read error. The chain employs TRBV6-1 and TRBJ1-2; D is uncertain. This CDR3 comprises 15 residues. Germline CDR1 and CDR2: MNHNS and SASEGT. The chain's CDR3 is CASSEEFARSYGYAF. The CDR3 bases are TGTGCCAGCAGTGAAGAATTCGCTCGCAGCTATGGATACGCCTTC.

By frequency in the sample, this clone is medium-sized. CDR3 sequence: CASNSNRDYNEQFF. DNA for the CDR3: TGTGCCAGCAACAGCAACCGGGACTACAATGAGCAGTTCTTC. The chain is built from TRBV6-2 or TRBV6-3 and TRBJ2-1; TRBD2 might be the D (5 bases). Germline loops: CDR1 MNHEY, CDR2 SVGEGT. V gave up 7 bases and J gave up 3 bases, with 13 bases separating them. The CDR3 sequence is 14 residues long.